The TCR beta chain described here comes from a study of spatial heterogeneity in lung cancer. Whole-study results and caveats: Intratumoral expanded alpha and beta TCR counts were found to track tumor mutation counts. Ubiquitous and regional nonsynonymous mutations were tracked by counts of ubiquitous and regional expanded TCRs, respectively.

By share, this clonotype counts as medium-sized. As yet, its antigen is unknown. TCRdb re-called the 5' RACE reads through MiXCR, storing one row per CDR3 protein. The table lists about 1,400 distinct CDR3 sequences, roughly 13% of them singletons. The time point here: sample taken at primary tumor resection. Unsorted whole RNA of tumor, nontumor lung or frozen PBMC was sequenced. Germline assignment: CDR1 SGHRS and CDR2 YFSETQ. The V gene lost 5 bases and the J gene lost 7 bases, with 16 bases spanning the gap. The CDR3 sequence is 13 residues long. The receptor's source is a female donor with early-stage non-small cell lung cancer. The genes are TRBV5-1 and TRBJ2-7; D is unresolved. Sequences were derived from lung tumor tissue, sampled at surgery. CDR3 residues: CASRSREYGEQYF. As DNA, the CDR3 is TGCGCCAGCAGATCTAGAGAGTACGGAGAGCAGTACTTC.